This T cell receptor (beta chain) was sequenced for a study of CD4 T cell repertoires in COVID-19. Study-level background: Other coronavirus spike proteins restimulated relabeled CFSE-low cells expanded with IL-2 for about 10 days.

Generated by immunoSEQ multiplex PCR, the TCRdb table keeps only in-frame clones and is missing some. Here the sample spans 20,000 to 25,000 clones, around nine tenths being singletons. Sequencing was done directly on freshly isolated, uncultured memory T cells. Germline loops: CDR1 MDHEN, CDR2 SYDVKM. The CDR3 runs 14 residues. With V trimmed by 7 bases and J by 6 bases, 9 bases remained unmatched. The V gene is TRBV28, the J gene TRBJ2-7, with TRBD2 matching over 10 bases. Sequences were derived from central memory CD4+ T cells from blood, sampled before the COVID-19 pandemic. This sequence originates from a human donor who had COVID-19. CDR3 nucleotides: TGTGCCAGCAACATTCAGCGGGAGGGCCTCGAGCAGTACTTC. The encoded protein is CASNIQREGLEQYF.